The present T cell receptor beta chain was sequenced within a study of early T cells in non-severe SARS-CoV-2 infection. TCRdb ran MiXCR on the 5' RACE reads and lists one entry per CDR3 protein. The profile shows more than 45,000 distinct CDR3 sequences, around 5.2% of them singletons. The V and J ends lost 6 bases and 2 bases respectively, with 17 bases between them. Germline values: CDR1 SGHTA, CDR2 FQGNSA. CDR3 length: 16 residues. This clonotype was counted ten times or more. Sequencing input: whole blood. The chain joins TRBV7-2 to TRBJ1-3; D is ambiguous. The source of this sequence is an adult who was a healthcare worker with PCR-confirmed SARS-CoV-2 infection or an uninfected control (not recorded which). The CDR3 region has the DNA TGTGCCAGCAGTTACCTCTTGGGTCTCCCTGGAAACACCATATATTTT. It specifies CASSYLLGLPGNTIYF.